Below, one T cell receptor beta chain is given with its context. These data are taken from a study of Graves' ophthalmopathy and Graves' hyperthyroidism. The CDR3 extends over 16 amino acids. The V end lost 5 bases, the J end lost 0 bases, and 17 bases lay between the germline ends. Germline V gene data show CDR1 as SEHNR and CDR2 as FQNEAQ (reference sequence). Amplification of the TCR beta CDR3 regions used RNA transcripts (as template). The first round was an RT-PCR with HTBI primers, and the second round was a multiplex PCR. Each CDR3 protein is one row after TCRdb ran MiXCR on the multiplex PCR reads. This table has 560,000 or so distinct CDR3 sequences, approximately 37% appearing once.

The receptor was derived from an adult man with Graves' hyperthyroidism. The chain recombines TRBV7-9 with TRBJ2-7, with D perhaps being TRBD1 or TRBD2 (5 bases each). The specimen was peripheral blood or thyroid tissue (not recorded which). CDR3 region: CASSDALVGTSYEQYF. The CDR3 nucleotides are TGTGCCAGCAGCGACGCACTAGTGGGGACCTCCTACGAGCAGTACTTC.